The 14 T cell receptor beta chains given below trace back to one sample, sequenced in a study of T cells in Graves' hyperthyroidism and ophthalmopathy. The source material, RNA transcripts, was used to amplify TCR beta CDR3 regions. Researchers ran a first-round RT-PCR on the TCR CDR3 using the HTBI primer set. TCRdb re-called the multiplex PCR reads with MiXCR, one entry per CDR3 protein. The sample carries approximately 690,000 distinct CDR3 sequences, around 15% recorded once. The sample taken for sequencing was blood. The receptors here all came from a woman aged 50 to 60 with Graves' ophthalmopathy.

This clonotype was seen ten or more times. The chain links TRBV20-1 to TRBJ1-4; 7 bases are shared with TRBD1. CDR3 length: 18 amino acids. Losses at the gene ends were 1 base for V and 5 bases for J; bases not matched to a gene: 16. Germline V gives CDR1 DFQATT, CDR2 SNEGSKA (reference sequence). The CDR3 region has the DNA TGCAGTGCTAGAGTTCTCGGGCCCGGGGGACAGTTCAATGAAAAACTGTTTTTT. Residues: CSARVLGPGGQFNEKLFF.

This clonotype was observed at least ten times. The rearrangement uses TRBV7-3 and TRBJ2-1, with 9 bases that match TRBD1. V shed 5 bases and J 5 bases; nucleotides not matched to a gene: 10. The germline V gene encodes CDR1 SGHTA and CDR2 FQGTGA. The CDR3 is 16 residues long. CDR3 in amino acids: CASSSKDRGWDNEQFF. The DNA for the CDR3 is TGTGCCAGCAGCAGTAAGGACAGGGGATGGGACAATGAGCAGTTCTTC.

The genes are TRBV7-2 and TRBJ2-7; 9 positions match TRBD2. Germline CDR1 is SGHTA and CDR2 is FQGNSA. V shed 1 base, J shed 5 bases, and the junction held 6 bases outside the gene matches. This CDR3 has 15 residues. CDR3 in amino acids: CASSLVAGVSNEQYF. The CDR3 region has the DNA TGTGCCAGCAGCTTAGTAGCGGGAGTTTCCAACGAGCAGTACTTC.

This clonotype was seen many times. The rearrangement uses TRBV7-2 and TRBJ1-3; D is undetermined. Trimming pared 2 bases from V and 0 bases from J, leaving 8 bases between. This CDR3 has 15 amino acids. Germline V lookup: CDR1 SGHTA, CDR2 FQGNSA. CDR3 bases: TGTGCCAGCAGCTTACGAAAGGGCTCTGGAAACACCATATATTTT. Protein sequence: CASSLRKGSGNTIYF.

J is TRBJ2-2 and V is TRBV28; TRBD2 matches at 14 bases. Germline-derived CDR1 and CDR2 are MDHEN and SYDVKM. With V trimmed by 6 bases and J by 1 base, 4 bases remained unmatched. The CDR3 totals 17 residues. CDR3 in amino acids: CASRTTSGRVNTGELFF. The CDR3 nucleotides are TGTGCCAGCAGAACGACTAGCGGGAGGGTGAACACCGGGGAGCTGTTTTTT.

This clonotype was seen many times. The chain joins TRBV2 to TRBJ1-2, with D possibly being TRBD1 (6 bases). The V and J ends lost 3 bases and 1 base respectively, with 9 bases between them. This CDR3 is built from 14 residues. Germline CDR1 SNHLY, CDR2 FYNNEI. DNA for the CDR3: TGTGCCAGCAGTGAGGGGGCGCTTAACTATGGCTACACCTTC. Amino acid sequence: CASSEGALNYGYTF.

V usage is TRBV7-9 and J usage is TRBJ1-1, with D uncertain. V was clipped by 2 bases and J by 1 base, with 11 bases between them. The CDR3 sequence is 15 residues long. CDR1 and CDR2 (germline): SEHNR, FQNEAQ (reference sequence). DNA for the CDR3: TGTGCCAGCAGCTTAACTACCCACCCGAACACTGAAGCTTTCTTT. It is translated as CASSLTTHPNTEAFF.

This clonotype was seen ten or more times. The chain links TRBV20-1 to TRBJ1-1; TRBD1 is a possible D gene (5 bases). Trimming left V 8 bases short and J 1 base short, with 17 bases between. Germline V CDR1 and CDR2: DFQATT, SNEGSKA (reference sequence). This CDR3 is built from 14 residues. CDR3 region: CSPMTGTANTEAFF. The CDR3 region has the DNA TGCAGTCCGATGACCGGGACGGCGAACACTGAAGCTTTCTTT.

This clonotype has more than one count but fewer than ten. The rearrangement joins TRBV12-3 or TRBV12-4 to TRBJ1-5, with unresolved D. There are 12 residues in the CDR3. V was shortened by 3 bases and J by 6 bases, with 6 bases between the two germline ends. The CDR3 here is CASSLAPQPQHF. The DNA for the CDR3 is TGTGCCAGCAGTTTGGCCCCTCAGCCCCAGCATTTT.

Of note for this clonotype: Given the absence of the conserved phenylalanine or tryptophan at the CDR3 end, a read error is likely. The rearrangement links TRBV7-2 to TRBJ2-3; TRBD1 matches at 9 bases. V was clipped by 4 bases and J by 5 bases; unmatched bases: 7. This CDR3 region has 15 residues. Germline CDR1 reads SGHTA; CDR2 reads FQGNSA. The CDR3 is CASSSGTGIIDTQYL. CDR3 in DNA: TGTGCCAGCAGCTCGGGGACAGGGATAATAGATACGCAGTATCTT.

V and J are TRBV2 and TRBJ1-1; 7 positions match TRBD1. The CDR3 consists of 15 residues. CDR1 and CDR2 (germline): SNHLY, FYNNEI. V shed 1 base, J shed 1 base, and the junction held 3 bases outside the gene matches. CDR3 protein: CASSEDWTGNTEAFF. CDR3 nucleotide sequence: TGTGCCAGCAGTGAAGATTGGACAGGGAACACTGAAGCTTTCTTT. Full variable domain (rest looked up from reference TRBV2 and TRBJ1-1): EPEVTQTPSHQVTQMGQEVILRCVPISNHLYFYWYRQILGQKVEFLVSFYNNEISEKSEIFDDQFSVERPDGSNFTLKIRSTKLEDSAMYFCASSEDWTGNTEAFFGQGTRLTVV.

In its sample, this clonotype was seen many times. The chain combines TRBV20-1 with TRBJ2-3; D is uncertain. Germline values: CDR1 DFQATT, CDR2 SNEGSKA (reference sequence). V dropped 0 bases and J dropped 0 bases, with 19 bases sitting between them. CDR3 length: 18 amino acids. CDR3 coding DNA: TGCAGTGCTAGAGATCCGCTGGCTGTTGGCCTAAGCACAGATACGCAGTATTTT. It codes for CSARDPLAVGLSTDTQYF.

V is TRBV11-2 and J is TRBJ1-6; D is uncertain. Trimming cost V 0 bases and J 2 bases, with 11 bases left between them. Germline lookup yields CDR1 SGHAT and CDR2 FQNNGV. The CDR3 is 17 amino acids. CDR3 nucleotide sequence: TGTGCCAGCAGCTTAGAGGTGGGTTGGCCCTATAATTCACCCCTCCACTTT. Translated: CASSLEVGWPYNSPLHF.

As to this clonotype: A much more abundant neighbour one base away suggests this may be a read error. The rearrangement uses TRBV12-3 or TRBV12-4 and TRBJ2-7; 11 bases match TRBD2. V shed 8 bases and J 5 bases; nucleotides not matched to a gene: 8. This CDR3 contains 14 residues. Here the CDR3 reads CASATSGSSNEQYF. CDR3 sequence (DNA): TGTGCCAGCGCCACTAGCGGGAGTTCAAACGAGCAGTACTTC.